The clone carrying this TCR beta chain was detected a few times. Via MiXCR, TCRdb re-called the RT-PCR reads, giving one row per CDR3 protein. Among about 700,000 distinct CDR3 sequences, 14% were seen once, and the ten largest hold 3.6%. What was sequenced was memory CD4+ T cells from blood. The TCR comes from a female donor in good health, serving as a healthy control.

CDR3 amino acids: CASSQLVALRAVKAKNIQYF. CDR3 nucleotides: TGTGCCAGCAGCCAACTCGTCGCCCTTAGGGCTGTAAAGGCCAAAAACATTCAGTACTTC. The chain couples TRBV4-2 to TRBJ2-4; no clear D. Trimming took off 2 bases at V and 1 base at J, with 24 bases between the two ends. This CDR3 comprises 20 residues. Germline assignment: CDR1 LGHNA and CDR2 YNFKEQ.